Listed here are 6 T cell receptor beta chains from one sample, sequenced in a study of T cell repertoires in cytomegalovirus infection. TCRdb called the reads again in MiXCR, with one record for every CDR3 protein. Of 650,000 to 900,000 distinct CDR3 sequences in the sample, 30% to 35% were seen once. Their antigens are not known. This sample comprised cultured CD8+ T cells from PBMCs, obtained from culture after CMV antigen stimulation. These receptor sequences come from a human donor in good health (CMV status not recorded). Some clones in this sample may be carry-over from other donors' samples.

The rearrangement uses TRBV7-4 and TRBJ1-4; no firm D call. The CDR3 length is 14 residues. Trimming shortened V by 5 bases and J by 5 bases, and 12 bases separated the two germline ends. Germline-derived CDR1 and CDR2 are SGHVT and SQSDAQ. CDR3 nucleotides: TGTGCCAGCAGCCCTAAGGTGCAAAATGAAAAACTGTTTTTT. Translated, it gives CASSPKVQNEKLFF. Filled out from reference TRBV7-4 and TRBJ1-4, the complete variable domain reads GAGVSQSPRYKVAKRGRDVALRCDSISGHVTLYWYRQTLGQGSEVLTYSQSDAQRDKSGRPSGRFSAERPERSVSTLKIQRTEQGDSAVYLCASSPKVQNEKLFFGSGTQLSVL.

The rearrangement joins TRBV6-2 or TRBV6-3 to TRBJ2-3; TRBD2 aligns across 9 bases. Germline V gives CDR1 MNHEY, CDR2 SVGEGT. The V gene end was trimmed by 0 bases and the J gene end by 6 bases; junction bases not matched to a gene: 7. The length of the CDR3 is 16 residues. CDR3 sequence: CASSYSMRGGSDTQYF. CDR3 coding DNA: TGTGCCAGCAGTTACTCGATGCGGGGGGGCTCGGATACGCAGTATTTT.

V gene TRBV9 combines with J gene TRBJ1-1, with D maybe TRBD1 (6 bases). Trimming stripped 3 bases from V and 3 bases from J, with 12 bases between. Germline assignment: CDR1 SGDLS and CDR2 YYNGEE. This CDR3 contains 14 residues. The CDR3 region is CASSAPGEDTEAFF. The CDR3 nucleotides are TGTGCCAGCAGCGCCCCAGGGGAGGACACTGAAGCTTTCTTT.

This clonotype was detected only a few times. This rearrangement joins TRBV27 to TRBJ1-1; D gene uncertain. This CDR3 has 15 residues. The germline V and J ends were trimmed by 2 bases and 1 base, with 11 bases remaining between them. From germline, CDR1 is MNHEY and CDR2 SMNVEV (reference sequence). The CDR3 protein is CASSLGVGGNTEAFF. In nucleotides, the CDR3 is TGTGCCAGCAGTTTAGGGGTTGGCGGGAACACTGAAGCTTTCTTT.

This clonotype was found a few times. The rearrangement uses TRBV28 and TRBJ2-3, with 10 positions matching TRBD2. Germline V CDR1 and CDR2: MDHEN, SYDVKM. This CDR3 is 16 amino acids long. J gave up 9 bases and V 5 bases, and 14 bases lay outside the gene matches. This chain's CDR3 is CASSLLRSGGANTQYF. The CDR3 DNA reads TGTGCCAGCAGTCTCCTTAGGAGCGGGGGGGCCAACACGCAGTATTTT.

This chain links TRBV29-1 with TRBJ2-3; 11 nucleotides line up with TRBD1. J was trimmed by 3 bases and V by 6 bases; bases with no gene match: 2. CDR1 is SQVTM and CDR2 is ANQGSEA in the germline V gene. This CDR3 region has 13 residues. The CDR3 loop is CSVGTGGTDTQYF. The DNA of the CDR3 is TGCAGCGTCGGGACAGGGGGGACAGATACGCAGTATTTT.